What follows are 4 T cell receptor beta chains derived from one specimen sequenced in a study of T cell repertoires in cytomegalovirus infection. TCRdb redid the calling of the reads with MiXCR, one entry per CDR3 protein. The sample includes 370,000 or so distinct CDR3 sequences, about 32% of them seen just once. No antigens are known for them. The sample consisted of cultured PBMCs, taken from culture after CMV antigen stimulation. The receptors stem from a human donor in good health (CMV status not recorded). Some clones in this sample may be carry-over from other donors' samples.

The chain uses TRBV7-3 and TRBJ2-7, with 12 nucleotides matching TRBD1. The CDR3 runs 15 residues. V was clipped by 6 bases and J by 7 bases; unmatched bases: 10. Per the germline V gene, CDR1 is SGHTA and CDR2 is FQGTGA. The CDR3 reads CASRKSGQGAEEQYF. The CDR3 DNA sequence: TGTGCCAGCAGAAAGTCGGGACAGGGGGCGGAGGAGCAGTACTTC.

The V and J genes are TRBV12-3 or TRBV12-4 and TRBJ2-3; a possible D gene is TRBD2 (6 bases). This CDR3 has 14 residues. V lost 5 bases to trimming and J lost 5 bases, with 14 bases between them. This CDR3 reads CASSPPWGGDTQYF. The CDR3 nucleotides read TGTGCCAGCAGTCCTCCCTGGGGAGGAGATACGCAGTATTTT.

The chain recombines TRBV7-4 with TRBJ1-1; D may be TRBD1 (6 bases). This CDR3 spans 14 amino acids. Germline V gene sequence: CDR1 SGHVT, CDR2 SQSDAQ. Trimming took 7 bases from V and 0 from J, leaving 12 bases between them. The CDR3 sequence is CASTQGPMNTEAFF. The CDR3 region has the DNA TGTGCCAGCACCCAGGGGCCCATGAACACTGAAGCTTTCTTT.

The J gene is TRBJ2-5, the V gene TRBV27; D perhaps matches TRBD2 (6 bases). V was shortened by 6 bases and J by 5 bases, with 19 bases between the two germline ends. The CDR3 runs to 15 residues. The germline V gene has CDR1 MNHEY and CDR2 SMNVEV (reference sequence). The DNA for the CDR3 is TGTGCCAGCAGCCGTCATGAGGGAGGAGGGGAGACCCAGTACTTC. Amino acids: CASSRHEGGGETQYF.